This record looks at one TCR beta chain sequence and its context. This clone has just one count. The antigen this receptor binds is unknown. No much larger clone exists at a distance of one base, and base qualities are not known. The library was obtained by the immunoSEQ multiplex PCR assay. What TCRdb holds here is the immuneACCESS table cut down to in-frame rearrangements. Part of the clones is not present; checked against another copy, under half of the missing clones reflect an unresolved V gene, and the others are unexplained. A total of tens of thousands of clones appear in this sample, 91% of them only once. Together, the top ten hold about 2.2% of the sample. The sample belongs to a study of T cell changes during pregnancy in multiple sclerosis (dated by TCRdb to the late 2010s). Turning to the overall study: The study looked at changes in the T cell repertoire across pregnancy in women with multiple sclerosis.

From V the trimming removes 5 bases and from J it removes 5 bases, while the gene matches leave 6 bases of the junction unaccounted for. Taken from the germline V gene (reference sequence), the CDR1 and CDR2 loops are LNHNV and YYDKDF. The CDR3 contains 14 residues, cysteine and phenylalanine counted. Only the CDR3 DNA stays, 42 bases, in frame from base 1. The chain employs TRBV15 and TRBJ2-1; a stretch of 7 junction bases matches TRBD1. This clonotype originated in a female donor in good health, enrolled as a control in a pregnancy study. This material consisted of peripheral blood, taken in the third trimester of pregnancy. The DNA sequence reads TGTGCCACCAGCCCCAGGGACAGAGACAATGAGCAGTTCTTC. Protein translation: CATSPRDRDNEQFF.